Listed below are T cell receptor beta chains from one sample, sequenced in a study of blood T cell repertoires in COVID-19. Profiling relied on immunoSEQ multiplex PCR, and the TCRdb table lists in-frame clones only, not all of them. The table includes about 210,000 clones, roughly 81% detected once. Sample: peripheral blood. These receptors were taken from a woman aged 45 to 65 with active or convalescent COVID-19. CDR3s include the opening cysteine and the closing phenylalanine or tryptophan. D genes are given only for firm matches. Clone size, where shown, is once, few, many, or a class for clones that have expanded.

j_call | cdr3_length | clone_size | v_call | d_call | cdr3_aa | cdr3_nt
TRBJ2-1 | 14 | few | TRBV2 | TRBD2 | CASRGKAGDFEQFF | TGTGCCAGCAGAGGAAAAGCGGGAGATTTTGAGCAGTTCTTC
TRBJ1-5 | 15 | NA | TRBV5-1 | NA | CASSPGGSSHQPQHF | TGCGCCAGCAGCCCGGGAGGGTCGTCTCATCAGCCCCAGCATTTT
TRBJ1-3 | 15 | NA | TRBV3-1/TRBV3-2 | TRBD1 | CASSRPDRAGNTIYF | TGTGCCAGCAGCCGGCCCGACAGGGCCGGAAACACCATATATTTT
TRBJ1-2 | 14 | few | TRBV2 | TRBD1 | CASSDWGTGYGYTF | TGTGCCAGCAGTGACTGGGGGACAGGCTATGGCTACACCTTC
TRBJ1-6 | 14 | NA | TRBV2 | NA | CATARGMGNSPLHF | TGTGCCACGGCCCGGGGTATGGGTAATTCACCCCTCCACTTT
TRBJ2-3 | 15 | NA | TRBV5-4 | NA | CASSPAGTGGVTQYF | TGTGCCAGCAGCCCGGCCGGGACTGGAGGGGTGACGCAGTATTTT
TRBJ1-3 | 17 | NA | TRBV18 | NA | CASSPFAIGQSGNTIYF | TGTGCCAGCTCACCCTTCGCCATTGGACAGTCTGGAAACACCATATATTTT
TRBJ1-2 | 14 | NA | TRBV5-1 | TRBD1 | CASSVPGTGYGYTF | TGCGCCAGCAGCGTCCCAGGGACAGGCTATGGCTACACCTTC
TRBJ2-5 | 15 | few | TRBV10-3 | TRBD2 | CAISDGGRAGETQYF | TGTGCCATCAGTGATGGCGGGAGGGCCGGAGAGACCCAGTACTTC
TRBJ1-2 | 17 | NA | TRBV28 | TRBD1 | CASSSPDREAVHYGYTF | TGTGCCAGCAGTTCACCGGACAGGGAGGCGGTGCACTATGGCTACACCTTC
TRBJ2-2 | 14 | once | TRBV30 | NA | CACALASNTGELFF | TGTGCCTGCGCTCTAGCGTCGAACACCGGGGAGCTGTTTTTT
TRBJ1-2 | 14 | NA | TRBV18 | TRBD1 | CASSPPAGQGTYTF | TGTGCCAGCTCACCACCGGCGGGACAGGGGACCTACACCTTC
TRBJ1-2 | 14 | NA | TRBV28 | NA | CASSSGSTNYGYTF | TGTGCCAGCAGCTCGGGGTCTACGAACTATGGCTACACCTTC